A selection of T cell receptor beta chains follows, all from one sample in a study of a mutant IDH1 vaccine in newly diagnosed glioma. Here immunoSEQ multiplex PCR was the method, and the copy in TCRdb shows in-frame clones only, minus some. This table holds about 54,000 clones, approximately 87% found once. The antigens for these receptors are not known. This sample comprised PBMCs, obtained from a glioma patient whose treatment included an IDH1 peptide vaccine. Every receptor here comes from a man aged 35-49 years with glioma. Each CDR3 is given with its conserved first and last residue. The D gene is left open where the match is weak. Expanded clones get a size class; other rows say once, few or many, or leave the size out.

j_call: TRBJ1-5; clone_size: .; cdr3_length: 15; d_call: .; v_call: TRBV18; cdr3_nt: TGTGCCAGCTCAGCCACAGGTTGGGGCAATCAGCCCCAGCATTTT; cdr3_aa: CASSATGWGNQPQHF
j_call: TRBJ1-5; clone_size: .; cdr3_length: 14; d_call: TRBD1; v_call: TRBV2; cdr3_nt: TGTGCCAGCAGCGGGACAGGCCTAATGGAGCCCCAGCATTTT; cdr3_aa: CASSGTGLMEPQHF
j_call: TRBJ2-2; clone_size: .; cdr3_length: 18; d_call: .; v_call: TRBV27; cdr3_nt: TGTGCCAGCAGTTTCTGGTCCGCCGGGGGCTGGGACACCGGGGAGCTGTTTTTT; cdr3_aa: CASSFWSAGGWDTGELFF
j_call: TRBJ1-2; clone_size: few; cdr3_length: 13; d_call: .; v_call: TRBV30; cdr3_nt: TGTGCCTGGAGTGTCCGGGGGAACTATGGCTACACCTTC; cdr3_aa: CAWSVRGNYGYTF
j_call: TRBJ2-7; clone_size: .; cdr3_length: 15; d_call: .; v_call: TRBV4-3; cdr3_nt: TGCGCCAGCAGCTACTTTCGGGATGGATCCTACGAGCAGTACTTC; cdr3_aa: CASSYFRDGSYEQYF
j_call: TRBJ2-3; clone_size: .; cdr3_length: 15; d_call: .; v_call: TRBV5-1; cdr3_nt: TGCGCCAGCAGCTTCTGGGAGCGACACACAGATACGCAGTATTTT; cdr3_aa: CASSFWERHTDTQYF
j_call: TRBJ2-1; clone_size: .; cdr3_length: 13; d_call: .; v_call: TRBV7-2; cdr3_nt: TGTGCCAGCAGCTTACCGGGTCACAATGAGCAGTTCTTC; cdr3_aa: CASSLPGHNEQFF
j_call: TRBJ1-5; clone_size: .; cdr3_length: 18; d_call: TRBD1; v_call: TRBV14; cdr3_nt: TGTGCCAGCAGCCAATCCGGGACAGGGACGTATAGCAATCAGCCCCAGCATTTT; cdr3_aa: CASSQSGTGTYSNQPQHF
j_call: TRBJ1-4; clone_size: .; cdr3_length: 14; d_call: .; v_call: TRBV7-9; cdr3_nt: TGTGCCAGCAGCCCCTGGACCATTAATGAAAAACTGTTTTTT; cdr3_aa: CASSPWTINEKLFF
j_call: TRBJ2-5; clone_size: .; cdr3_length: 17; d_call: TRBD1; v_call: TRBV6-1; cdr3_nt: TGTGCCAGCAGTGATTCTTTAGACGACAGGGGGCGAGAGACCCAGTACTTC; cdr3_aa: CASSDSLDDRGRETQYF
j_call: TRBJ1-2; clone_size: .; cdr3_length: 16; d_call: .; v_call: TRBV6-5; cdr3_nt: TGTGCCAGCAGTTACTCATTTGTCGGAGGGAACTATGGCTACACCTTC; cdr3_aa: CASSYSFVGGNYGYTF
j_call: TRBJ2-7; clone_size: .; cdr3_length: 17; d_call: TRBD2; v_call: TRBV5-1; cdr3_nt: TGCGCCAGCAGCTCAGGACTAGCGGGCGGGGTATTCTACGAGCAGTACTTC; cdr3_aa: CASSSGLAGGVFYEQYF
j_call: TRBJ1-5; clone_size: .; cdr3_length: 14; d_call: TRBD1; v_call: TRBV28; cdr3_nt: TGTGCCAGCAGTGGGGACAGGGATAGTCAGCCCCAGCATTTT; cdr3_aa: CASSGDRDSQPQHF
j_call: TRBJ2-1; clone_size: .; cdr3_length: 19; d_call: TRBD2; v_call: TRBV30; cdr3_nt: TGTGCCTGGAGTGTACGAAGGGGGCGCAGAGGACTAGCGGTCAATGAGCAGTTCTTC; cdr3_aa: CAWSVRRGRRGLAVNEQFF
j_call: TRBJ2-2; clone_size: .; cdr3_length: 14; d_call: .; v_call: TRBV13; cdr3_nt: TGTGCCAGCAGCCCGAGAGGAGCACCCGGGGAGCTGTTTTTT; cdr3_aa: CASSPRGAPGELFF
j_call: TRBJ2-7; clone_size: .; cdr3_length: 12; d_call: .; v_call: TRBV2; cdr3_nt: TGTGCCAGCGTCGGCGGCTCCTACGAGCAGTACTTC; cdr3_aa: CASVGGSYEQYF
j_call: TRBJ1-3; clone_size: once; cdr3_length: 15; d_call: .; v_call: TRBV18; cdr3_nt: TGTGCCAGCTCGTACGACCGAAGCTCTGGAAACACCATATATTTT; cdr3_aa: CASSYDRSSGNTIYF